This entry concerns a single TCR beta chain. Trimming left V 2 bases short and J 2 bases short, with 7 bases between. In germline, CDR1 is MDHEN, CDR2 SYDVKM. This CDR3 is built from 14 residues. The data originate from a study of T-cell memory formation after mild COVID-19. TCRdb analysed the 5' RACE reads with MiXCR anew, one entry per CDR3 protein. The sample holds about 320,000 distinct CDR3 sequences, 14% seen once. V gene TRBV28 combines with J gene TRBJ2-1; D is unclear. Sequences were obtained from PBMCs or a T cell subset sorted from them (not recorded which). The sequence derives from a man aged 18 to 35 who had mild COVID-19 (a few samples of this study predate the infection). Cell type and time point are not known. DNA for the CDR3: TGTGCCAGCAGTTTAGACCCTCCCTACAATGAGCAGTTCTTC. It is translated as CASSLDPPYNEQFF.